These 11 T cell receptor beta chains were all obtained from the same sample, sequenced in a study of shared clonotypes between healthy human individuals. Terminally differentiated effector memory CD45RA+ cells were left out of the naive CD8 fraction, which was CD45RO-negative and positively selected for CCR7. Sequencing used immunoSEQ multiplex PCR; TCRdb keeps in-frame clones, though not all of them. The sample holds more than 2 million clones; roughly 94% are singletons and the top ten take more than 0.95%. Sequencing was performed on naive CD8+ T cells sorted from blood. These receptors all stem from a young man in good health.

This clone has just one count. The chain combines TRBV28 with TRBJ2-7, with TRBD2 identical over 13 bases. CDR3 length equals 17 residues. Trimming removed 5 bases from V and 4 bases from J; junction bases left unmatched: 11. Germline-derived CDR1 and CDR2 are MDHEN and SYDVKM. The CDR3 DNA follows: TGTGCCAGCAGTCTTGGACTAGCGGGGGTCTACGGGTACGAGCAGTACTTC. Protein: CASSLGLAGVYGYEQYF.

As regards this clone: This could be a read error, since a much larger clone is one nucleotide away. This rearrangement joins TRBV28 to TRBJ1-1; no clear D. V was clipped by 3 bases and J by 4 bases, with 6 bases between them. From germline, CDR1 is MDHEN and CDR2 SYDVKM. This CDR3 comprises 12 residues. CDR3 sequence reads: CASSFASTEAFF. Here the CDR3 DNA reads TGTGCCAGCAGTTTTGCTAGCACTGAAGCTTTCTTT.

The sample holds one count of this clone. V usage is TRBV27 and J usage is TRBJ2-7; D remains ambiguous. The CDR3 spans 17 residues. Trimming shortened V by 1 base and J by 2 bases, and 18 bases separated the two germline ends. Germline-derived CDR1 and CDR2 are MNHEY and SMNVEV (reference sequence). CDR3 region: CASSLYPDTQPTYEQYF. In DNA form, the CDR3 reads TGTGCCAGCAGTTTATATCCTGACACTCAGCCCACCTACGAGCAGTACTTC.

The rearrangement joins TRBV11-2 to TRBJ1-4, with a possible D match to TRBD1 (6 bases). There are 15 residues in the CDR3. Germline assignment: CDR1 SGHAT and CDR2 FQNNGV. V dropped 5 bases and J dropped 4 bases, with 14 bases sitting between them. CDR3 bases: TGTGCCAGCAGCGCAAGGACAGTGCATAATGAAAAACTGTTTTTT. This gives the protein CASSARTVHNEKLFF. Variable domain in full (rest from reference TRBV11-2 and TRBJ1-4): EAGVAQSPRYKIIEKRQSVAFWCNPISGHATLYWYQQILGQGPKLLIQFQNNGVVDDSQLPKDRFSAERLKGVDSTLKIQPAKLEDSAVYLCASSARTVHNEKLFFGSGTQLSVL.

The V and J genes are TRBV27 and TRBJ2-3, with 15 bases lining up with TRBD2. The junction had 4 bases not matched to a gene; V was cut back by 1 base and J by 2 bases. CDR1 and CDR2 from the germline V gene are MNHEY and SMNVEV (reference sequence). The CDR3 spans 18 residues. The chain's CDR3 is CASSLLRTSGGATDTQYF. CDR3 coding DNA: TGTGCCAGCAGTTTATTGAGGACTAGCGGGGGGGCCACAGATACGCAGTATTTT.

This clone appeared a single time. Other DNA variants within this sample encode the same CDR3. The chain recombines TRBV9 with TRBJ2-7; no reliable D call. V dropped 0 bases and J dropped 3 bases, with 4 bases sitting between them. This CDR3 is 12 amino acids long. Per germline, CDR1 SGDLS and CDR2 YYNGEE. This CDR3 is CASSVGSYEQYF. The CDR3 DNA follows: TGTGCCAGCAGCGTAGGCAGCTACGAGCAGTACTTC.

This clone was observed a few times. The sample has other DNA sequences that encode this CDR3 too. The chain recombines TRBV6-1 with TRBJ2-7; D ambiguous. CDR1 and CDR2 (germline): MNHNS, SASEGT. The CDR3 is 12 amino acids. V dropped 0 bases and J dropped 4 bases, with 4 bases sitting between them. The CDR3 reads CASSEAWYEQYF. As DNA, the CDR3 is TGTGCCAGCAGTGAAGCGTGGTACGAGCAGTACTTC.

The chain couples TRBV5-5 to TRBJ2-7, with no clear D. Deletions cut 2 bases from V and 0 bases from J, with 9 bases between. Germline CDR1 reads SGHKS; CDR2 reads YYEKEE (reference sequence). The length of the CDR3 is 14 residues. The CDR3 here is CASSFFQNSYEQYF. CDR3 DNA sequence: TGTGCCAGCAGCTTCTTCCAAAACTCCTACGAGCAGTACTTC.

Concerning this clone: The CDR3 ends on some other residue instead of the conserved phenylalanine or tryptophan, so this is likely a read error. The DNA is omitted, as the CDR3 cannot be located on it reliably, and the CDR3 follows TCRdb's listing. The V call is TRBV4-1, the J call TRBJ1-2. Germline values: CDR1 MGHRA, CDR2 YSYEKL. With termini counted, the CDR3 has 10 amino acids. The CDR3 spells CASSQGEHRG.

The CDR3 bases are TGTGCCTGGAGTGGGGCTAGCGGGGGGAGGTCAGATACGCAGTATTTT. Translating gives CAWSGASGGRSDTQYF. The J gene is TRBJ2-3, the V gene TRBV30, with 11 bases aligning to TRBD2. Germline V gives CDR1 GTSNPN, CDR2 SVGIG (reference sequence). The CDR3 totals 16 residues. V dropped 1 base and J dropped 4; count of bases not matched to a gene: 7.

On this clone itself: Other nucleotide sequences from this sample produce the same CDR3. This chain connects TRBV7-9 to TRBJ2-7; the D is unclear. V dropped 6 bases and J dropped 3 bases, with 15 bases sitting between them. CDR3 length: 14 amino acids. The germline V gene has CDR1 SEHNR and CDR2 FQNEAQ (reference sequence). The CDR3 loop reads CASSPPGQLYEQYF. Written as DNA, the CDR3 is TGTGCCAGCAGTCCTCCCGGGCAGCTCTACGAGCAGTACTTC.